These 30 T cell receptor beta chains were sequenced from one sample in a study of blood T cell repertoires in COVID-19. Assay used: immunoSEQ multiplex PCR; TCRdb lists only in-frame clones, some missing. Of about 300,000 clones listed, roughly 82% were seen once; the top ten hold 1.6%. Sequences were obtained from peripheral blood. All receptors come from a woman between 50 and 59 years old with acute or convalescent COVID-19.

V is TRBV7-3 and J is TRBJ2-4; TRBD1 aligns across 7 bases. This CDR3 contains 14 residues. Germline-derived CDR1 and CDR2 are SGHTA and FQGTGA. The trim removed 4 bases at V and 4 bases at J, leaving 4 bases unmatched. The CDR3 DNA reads TGTGCCAGCAGCTCGGGACAGCAAAAAAACATTCAGTACTTC. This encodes CASSSGQQKNIQYF.

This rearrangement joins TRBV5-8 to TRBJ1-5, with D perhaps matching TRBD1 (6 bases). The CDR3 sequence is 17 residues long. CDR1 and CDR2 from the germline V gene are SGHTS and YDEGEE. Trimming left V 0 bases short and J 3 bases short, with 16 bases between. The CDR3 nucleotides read TGTGCCAGCAGCTTGGTTGGGGGCGGAATCGACAATCAGCCCCAGCATTTT. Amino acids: CASSLVGGGIDNQPQHF.

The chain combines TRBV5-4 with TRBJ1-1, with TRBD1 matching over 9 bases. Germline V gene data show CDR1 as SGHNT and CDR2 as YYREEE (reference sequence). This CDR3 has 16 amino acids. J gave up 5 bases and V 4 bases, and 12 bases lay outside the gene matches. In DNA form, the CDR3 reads TGTGCCAGCAGCAGAAACTTACAGGGGGCAGGGACTGAAGCTTTCTTT. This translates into CASSRNLQGAGTEAFF.

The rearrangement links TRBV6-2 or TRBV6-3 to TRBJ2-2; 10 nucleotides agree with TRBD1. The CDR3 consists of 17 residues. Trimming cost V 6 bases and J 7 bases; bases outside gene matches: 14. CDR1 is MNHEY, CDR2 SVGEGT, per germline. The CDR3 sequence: CASSLRDRGSNDGELFF. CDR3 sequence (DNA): TGTGCCAGCAGCCTCCGGGACAGGGGTTCTAACGACGGGGAGCTGTTTTTT.

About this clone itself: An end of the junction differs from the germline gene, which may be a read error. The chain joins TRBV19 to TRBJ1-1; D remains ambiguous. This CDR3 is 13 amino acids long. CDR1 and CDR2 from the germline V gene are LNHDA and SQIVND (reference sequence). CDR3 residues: CASTPGLKTEAFF. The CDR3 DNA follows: TGTGCCAGTACCCCGGGTTTGAAGACTGAAGCTTTCTTT.

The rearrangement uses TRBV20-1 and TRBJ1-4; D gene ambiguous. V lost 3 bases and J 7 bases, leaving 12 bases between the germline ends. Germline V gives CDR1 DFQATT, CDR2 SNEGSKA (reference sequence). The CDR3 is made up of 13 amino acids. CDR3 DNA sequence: TGCAGTGCTAGTCGCGGGGTTCGTGAAAAACTGTTTTTT. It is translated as CSASRGVREKLFF.

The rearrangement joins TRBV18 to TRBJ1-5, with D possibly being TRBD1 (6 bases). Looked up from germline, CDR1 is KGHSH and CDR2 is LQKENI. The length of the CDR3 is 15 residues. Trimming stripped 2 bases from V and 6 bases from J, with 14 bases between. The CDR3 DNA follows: TGTGCCAGCTCACCAGTGCAGGGGATCAGTCAGCCCCAGCATTTT. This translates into CASSPVQGISQPQHF.

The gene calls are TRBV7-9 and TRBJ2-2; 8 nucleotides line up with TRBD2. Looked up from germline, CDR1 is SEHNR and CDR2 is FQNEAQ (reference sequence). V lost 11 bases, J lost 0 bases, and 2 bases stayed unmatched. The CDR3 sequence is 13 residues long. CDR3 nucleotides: TGTGCCCCGGGGGGGGCGAACACCGGGGAGCTGTTTTTT. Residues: CAPGGANTGELFF.

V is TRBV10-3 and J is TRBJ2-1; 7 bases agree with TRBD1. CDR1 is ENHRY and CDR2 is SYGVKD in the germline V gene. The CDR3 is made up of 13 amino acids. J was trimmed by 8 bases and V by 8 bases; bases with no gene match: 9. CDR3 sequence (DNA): TGTGCCATCGGGACAGACTTGGTGGATGAGCAGTTCTTC. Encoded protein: CAIGTDLVDEQFF.

Here the CDR3 reads CASSWTGQETQYF. The CDR3 nucleotides read TGCGCCAGCAGCTGGACAGGGCAAGAGACCCAGTACTTC. The rearrangement links TRBV5-1 to TRBJ2-5; 8 bases map to TRBD1. The V segment lost 3 bases and the J segment 2 bases; nucleotides outside the gene matches: 0. Per germline, CDR1 SGHRS and CDR2 YFSETQ. CDR3 size: 13 residues.

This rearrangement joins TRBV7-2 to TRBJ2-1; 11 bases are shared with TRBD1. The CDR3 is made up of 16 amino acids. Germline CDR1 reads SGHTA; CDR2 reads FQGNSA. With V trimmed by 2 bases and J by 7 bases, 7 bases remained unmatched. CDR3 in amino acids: CASSLPRTGGSNEQFF. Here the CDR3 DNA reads TGTGCCAGCAGCTTACCAAGGACAGGGGGCTCGAATGAGCAGTTCTTC.

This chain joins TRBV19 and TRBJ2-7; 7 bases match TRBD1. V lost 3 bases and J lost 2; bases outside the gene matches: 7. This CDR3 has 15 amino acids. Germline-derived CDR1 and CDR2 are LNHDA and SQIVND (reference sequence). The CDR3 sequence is CASSIPPGTAYEQYF. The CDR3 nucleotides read TGTGCCAGTAGTATCCCCCCCGGGACAGCCTACGAGCAGTACTTC.

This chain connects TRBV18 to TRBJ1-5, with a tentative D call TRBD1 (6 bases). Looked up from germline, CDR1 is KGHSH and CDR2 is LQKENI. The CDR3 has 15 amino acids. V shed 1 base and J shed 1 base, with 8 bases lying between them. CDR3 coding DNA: TGTGCCAGCTCACCACAGGGGACAAGCAATCAGCCCCAGCATTTT. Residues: CASSPQGTSNQPQHF.

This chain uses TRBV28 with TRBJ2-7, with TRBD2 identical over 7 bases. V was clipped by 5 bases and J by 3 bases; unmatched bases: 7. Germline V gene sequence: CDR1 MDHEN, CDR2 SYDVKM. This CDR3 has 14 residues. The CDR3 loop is CASSTPRDYYEQYF. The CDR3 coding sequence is TGTGCCAGCAGTACCCCCCGGGACTACTACGAGCAGTACTTC.

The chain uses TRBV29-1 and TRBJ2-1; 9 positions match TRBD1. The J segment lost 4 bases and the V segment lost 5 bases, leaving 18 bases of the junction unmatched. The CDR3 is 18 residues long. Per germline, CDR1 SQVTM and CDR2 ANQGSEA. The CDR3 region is CSVRGTGRGLALYNEQFF. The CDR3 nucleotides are TGCAGCGTTCGGGGGACAGGGCGGGGGCTAGCCCTTTACAATGAGCAGTTCTTC.

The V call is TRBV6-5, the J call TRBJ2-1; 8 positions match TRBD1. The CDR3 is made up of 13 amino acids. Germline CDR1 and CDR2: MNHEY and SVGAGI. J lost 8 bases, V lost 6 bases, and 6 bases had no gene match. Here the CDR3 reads CASRARQGYEQFF. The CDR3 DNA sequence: TGTGCCAGCAGGGCCAGACAGGGGTATGAGCAGTTCTTC.

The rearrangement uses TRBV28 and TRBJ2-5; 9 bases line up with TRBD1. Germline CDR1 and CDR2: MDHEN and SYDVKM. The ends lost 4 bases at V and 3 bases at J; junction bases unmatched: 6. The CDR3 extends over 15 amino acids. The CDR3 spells CASSSLGTGKETQYF. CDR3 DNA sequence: TGTGCCAGCAGTTCCCTAGGGACAGGGAAAGAGACCCAGTACTTC.

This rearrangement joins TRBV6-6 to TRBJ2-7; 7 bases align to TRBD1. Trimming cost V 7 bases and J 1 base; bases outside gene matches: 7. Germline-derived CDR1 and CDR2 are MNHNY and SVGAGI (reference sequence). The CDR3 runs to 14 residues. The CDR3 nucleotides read TGTGCCAGCAACGACCGGGACAGTTCCTACGAGCAGTACTTC. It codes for CASNDRDSSYEQYF.

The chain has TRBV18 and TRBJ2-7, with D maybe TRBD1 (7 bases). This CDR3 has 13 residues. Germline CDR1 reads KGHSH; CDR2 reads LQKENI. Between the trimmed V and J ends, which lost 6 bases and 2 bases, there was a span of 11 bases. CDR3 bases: TGTGCCAGCTCGGGGGGACAGACCTACGAGCAGTACTTC. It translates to CASSGGQTYEQYF.

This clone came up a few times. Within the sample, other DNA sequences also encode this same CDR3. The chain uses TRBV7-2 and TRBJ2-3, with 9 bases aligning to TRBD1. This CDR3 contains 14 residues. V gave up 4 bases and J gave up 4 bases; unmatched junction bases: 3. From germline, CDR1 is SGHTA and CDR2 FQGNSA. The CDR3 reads CASSWGQGADTQYF. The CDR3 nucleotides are TGTGCCAGCAGCTGGGGACAGGGCGCAGATACGCAGTATTTT.

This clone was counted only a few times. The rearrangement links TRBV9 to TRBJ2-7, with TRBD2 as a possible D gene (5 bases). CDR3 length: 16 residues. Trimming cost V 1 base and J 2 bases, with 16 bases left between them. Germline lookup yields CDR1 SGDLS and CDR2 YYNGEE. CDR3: CASSVSGIGGAYEQYF. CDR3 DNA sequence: TGTGCCAGCAGCGTATCGGGGATCGGAGGCGCCTACGAGCAGTACTTC.

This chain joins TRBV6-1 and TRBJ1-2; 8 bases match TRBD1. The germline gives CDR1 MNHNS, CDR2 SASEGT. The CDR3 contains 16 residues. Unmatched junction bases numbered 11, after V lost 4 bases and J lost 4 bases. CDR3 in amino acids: CASSARGTGRGYGYTF. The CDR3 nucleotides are TGTGCCAGCAGTGCAAGAGGGACAGGCCGGGGCTATGGCTACACCTTC.

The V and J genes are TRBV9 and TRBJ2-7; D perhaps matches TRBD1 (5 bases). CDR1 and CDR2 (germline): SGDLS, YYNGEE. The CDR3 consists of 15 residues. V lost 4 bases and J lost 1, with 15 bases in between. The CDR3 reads CASSPRTGYSYEQYF. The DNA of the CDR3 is TGTGCCAGCAGCCCCCGAACAGGCTATTCCTACGAGCAGTACTTC.

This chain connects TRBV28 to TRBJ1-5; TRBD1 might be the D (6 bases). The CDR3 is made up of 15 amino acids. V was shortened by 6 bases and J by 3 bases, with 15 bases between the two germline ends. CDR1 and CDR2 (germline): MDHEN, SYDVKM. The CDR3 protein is CASSIQGGVNQPQHF. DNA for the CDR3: TGTGCCAGCAGCATACAGGGAGGGGTCAATCAGCCCCAGCATTTT.

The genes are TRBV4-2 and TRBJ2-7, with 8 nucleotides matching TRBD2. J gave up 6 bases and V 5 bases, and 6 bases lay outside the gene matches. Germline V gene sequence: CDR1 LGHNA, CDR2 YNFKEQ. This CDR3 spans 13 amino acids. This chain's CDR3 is CASSSRAGGEQYF. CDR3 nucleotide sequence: TGTGCCAGCAGCTCAAGGGCGGGGGGCGAGCAGTACTTC.

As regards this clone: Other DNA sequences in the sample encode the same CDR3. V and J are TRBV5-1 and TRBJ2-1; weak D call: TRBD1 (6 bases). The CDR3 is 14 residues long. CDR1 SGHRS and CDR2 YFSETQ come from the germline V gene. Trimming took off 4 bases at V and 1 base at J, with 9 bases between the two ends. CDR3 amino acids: CASSPGQSYNEQFF. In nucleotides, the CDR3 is TGCGCCAGCAGCCCTGGACAGTCCTACAATGAGCAGTTCTTC.

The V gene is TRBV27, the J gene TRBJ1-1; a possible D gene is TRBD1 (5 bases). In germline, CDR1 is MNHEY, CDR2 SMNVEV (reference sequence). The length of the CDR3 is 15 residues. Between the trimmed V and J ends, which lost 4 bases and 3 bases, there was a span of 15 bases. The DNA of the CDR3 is TGTGCCAGCAGTTCGCACTCCCCCAGGGACACTGAAGCTTTCTTT. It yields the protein CASSSHSPRDTEAFF.

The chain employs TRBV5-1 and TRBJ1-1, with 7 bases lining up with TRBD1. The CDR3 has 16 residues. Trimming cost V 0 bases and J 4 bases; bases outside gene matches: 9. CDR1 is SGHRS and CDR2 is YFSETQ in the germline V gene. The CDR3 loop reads CASSLVATGVGTEAFF. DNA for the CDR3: TGCGCCAGCAGCTTGGTGGCTACAGGGGTCGGCACTGAAGCTTTCTTT.

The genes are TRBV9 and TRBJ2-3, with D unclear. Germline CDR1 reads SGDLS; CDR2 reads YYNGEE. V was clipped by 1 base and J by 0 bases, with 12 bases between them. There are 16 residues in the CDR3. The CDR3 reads CASSVSRYGSTDTQYF. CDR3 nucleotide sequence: TGTGCCAGCAGCGTAAGTCGGTACGGGAGCACAGATACGCAGTATTTT.

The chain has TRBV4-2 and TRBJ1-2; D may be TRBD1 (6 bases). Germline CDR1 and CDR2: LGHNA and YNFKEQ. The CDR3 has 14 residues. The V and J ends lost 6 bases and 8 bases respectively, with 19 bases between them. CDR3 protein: CASSPTGYEGGYTF. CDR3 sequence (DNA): TGTGCCAGCAGTCCCACAGGGTATGAAGGAGGCTACACCTTC.